A single sample gave rise to the 29 T cell receptor beta chains below, sequenced in a study of identical twins. One entry per CDR3 protein, called by TCRdb with MiXCR from the 5' RACE reads. Of around 140,000 distinct CDR3 sequences listed, around 3.5% are singletons. The sample taken for sequencing was memory T cells sorted from blood. Receptors were obtained from a man aged 18 to 30 in good health.

In this sample, this clonotype turned up many times. The DNA of the CDR3 is TGTGCCACCAGTGATCCCCGGGGGACTAGCGGGAGCATTTTACAAGAGACCCAGTACTTC. Translating gives CATSDPRGTSGSILQETQYF. This sequence joins TRBV24-1 and TRBJ2-5, with TRBD2 matching over 14 bases. Germline V gene data show CDR1 as KGHDR and CDR2 as SFDVKD. This CDR3 region has 20 residues. Unmatched junction bases numbered 13, after V lost 3 bases and J lost 2 bases.

This clonotype was picked up many times. The chain recombines TRBV10-3 with TRBJ1-1; 9 nucleotides line up with TRBD1. Germline V gives CDR1 ENHRY, CDR2 SYGVKD. The CDR3 contains 14 residues. Trimming removed 6 bases from V and 1 base from J; junction bases left unmatched: 3. This CDR3 is CAIRRQGGNTEAFF. The CDR3, as DNA: TGTGCCATCAGACGACAGGGGGGGAACACTGAAGCTTTCTTT.

This clonotype was picked up many times. The gene calls are TRBV7-2 and TRBJ2-1; TRBD2 is a possible D gene (6 bases). This CDR3 has 14 residues. Germline CDR1 SGHTA, CDR2 FQGNSA. With 5 bases removed from V and 7 bases from J, the gap between germline ends came to 15 bases. CDR3 protein: CASSPDRLGNEQFF. CDR3 coding DNA: TGTGCCAGCAGCCCCGACCGACTAGGGAATGAGCAGTTCTTC.

This clonotype came up many times. The chain combines TRBV12-3 or TRBV12-4 with TRBJ2-7, with D perhaps assigned TRBD1 or TRBD2 (5 bases each). The germline V and J ends were trimmed by 4 bases and 11 bases, with 18 bases remaining between them. The CDR3 covers 13 residues. CDR3 coding DNA: TGTGCCAGCAGTTGGATAGGGGACCGGGACGAGTACTTC. Its translation is CASSWIGDRDEYF.

This clonotype occurred many times. The CDR3 loop reads CASTGVGGGNSYEQYF. The CDR3 coding sequence is TGTGCCAGCACCGGGGTAGGTGGCGGGAACTCCTACGAGCAGTACTTC. This chain links TRBV2 with TRBJ2-7, with D perhaps TRBD2 (6 bases). The ends were cut back, 7 bases at V and 0 bases at J, with 19 bases in the middle. Germline loops: CDR1 SNHLY, CDR2 FYNNEI. The length of the CDR3 is 16 residues.

There are many counts of this clonotype. This CDR3 reads CASSLDRGNTEAFF. The CDR3 DNA follows: TGTGCCAGCAGCCTCGACAGGGGGAACACTGAAGCTTTCTTT. The chain combines TRBV5-5 with TRBJ1-1; 8 bases match TRBD1. Losses at the gene ends were 4 bases for V and 1 base for J; bases not matched to a gene: 3. From germline, CDR1 is SGHKS and CDR2 YYEKEE (reference sequence). The CDR3 runs to 14 residues.

Many counts were recorded for this clonotype. The chain carries TRBV25-1 and TRBJ1-2; possible D gene TRBD1, 6 bases. The CDR3 is 14 residues long. The V end lost 6 bases, the J end lost 4 bases, and 15 bases lay between the germline ends. The germline V gene has CDR1 MGHDK and CDR2 SYGVNS. For the CDR3, the DNA is TGTGCCAGCAGGGGGACACGCACTACCTATGGCTACACCTTC. It is translated as CASRGTRTTYGYTF.

Ten or more counts support this clonotype. This chain joins TRBV15 and TRBJ2-7; no clear D. Germline values: CDR1 LNHNV, CDR2 YYDKDF (reference sequence). CDR3 length equals 13 residues. V gave up 1 base and J gave up 6 bases, with 10 bases separating them. CDR3 coding DNA: TGTGCCACCAGCAGAGGTTCAGTCCCCGAGCAGTACTTC. Amino acids: CATSRGSVPEQYF.

This clonotype appeared many times. The gene calls are TRBV5-5 and TRBJ1-1; 7 bases map to TRBD1. CDR3 length equals 14 residues. Trimming removed 1 base from V and 0 bases from J; junction bases left unmatched: 0. Germline V CDR1 and CDR2: SGHKS, YYEKEE (reference sequence). This CDR3 reads CASSLTGVNTEAFF. CDR3 bases: TGTGCCAGCAGCTTGACAGGGGTGAACACTGAAGCTTTCTTT.

The table lists this clonotype with many counts. The V call is TRBV20-1, the J call TRBJ2-1; 12 positions agree with TRBD2. This CDR3 contains 15 residues. V shed 4 bases, J shed 7 bases, and the junction held 8 bases outside the gene matches. Germline V gene data show CDR1 as DFQATT and CDR2 as SNEGSKA (reference sequence). The chain's CDR3 is CSATATSGSWNEQFF. The DNA of the CDR3 is TGCAGTGCTACCGCGACTAGCGGGAGTTGGAATGAGCAGTTCTTC.

There are many counts of this clonotype. The J gene is TRBJ2-7, the V gene TRBV20-1, with 8 bases that match TRBD2. Germline-derived CDR1 and CDR2 are DFQATT and SNEGSKA (reference sequence). The CDR3 covers 16 residues. The J segment lost 3 bases and the V segment lost 0 bases, leaving 10 bases of the junction unmatched. The CDR3 DNA sequence: TGCAGTGCTAGAGATGGGGGGCGGGGGGAAGACTACGAGCAGTACTTC. Residues: CSARDGGRGEDYEQYF.

The gene calls are TRBV9 and TRBJ2-1, with D unresolved. The CDR3 is made up of 16 amino acids. Germline loops: CDR1 SGDLS, CDR2 YYNGEE. With 4 bases removed from V and 0 bases from J, the gap between germline ends came to 14 bases. The CDR3 region is CASSSQSSLSYNEQFF. In nucleotides, the CDR3 is TGTGCCAGCAGCTCGCAGAGCTCACTCTCCTACAATGAGCAGTTCTTC.

This clonotype was picked up many times. The chain links TRBV4-3 to TRBJ1-2, with 8 bases identical to TRBD1. This CDR3 region has 16 residues. The V gene end was trimmed by 0 bases and the J gene end by 8 bases; junction bases not matched to a gene: 11. Germline V lookup: CDR1 LGHNA, CDR2 YSLEER. The CDR3 region is CASSQEEGQGAGGYTF. Here the CDR3 DNA reads TGCGCCAGCAGCCAAGAGGAGGGGCAGGGGGCAGGAGGCTACACCTTC.

This clonotype was recorded at least ten times. The rearrangement uses TRBV3-1 and TRBJ2-5; no clear D gene. The V gene lost 3 bases and the J gene lost 7 bases, with 12 bases spanning the gap. There are 13 residues in the CDR3. The germline CDR1 and CDR2 sequences are LGHDT and YNNKEL (reference sequence). CDR3 sequence (DNA): TGTGCCAGCAGCCAGACGAATCTGGGGACCCAGTACTTC. Residues: CASSQTNLGTQYF.

This clonotype was observed at least ten times. The CDR3 DNA sequence: TGTGCCAGCAGTTACGGCGGGGGCACCATCAATCAGCCCCAGCATTTT. Protein product: CASSYGGGTINQPQHF. The rearrangement links TRBV6-2 or TRBV6-3 to TRBJ1-5, with D possibly TRBD1 on 6 matching bases. Germline V CDR1 and CDR2: MNHEY, SVGEGT. V was cut by 2 bases and J by 3 bases, with 14 bases left in between. The CDR3 contains 16 residues.

This clonotype was seen ten or more times. The genes are TRBV29-1 and TRBJ2-1, with TRBD2 identical over 14 bases. Unmatched junction bases numbered 6, after V lost 2 bases and J lost 9 bases. The CDR3 is 15 residues long. The germline V gene encodes CDR1 SQVTM and CDR2 ANQGSEA. This CDR3 reads CSVERLAGGPAEQFF. DNA of the CDR3: TGCAGCGTTGAACGACTAGCGGGAGGGCCAGCTGAGCAGTTCTTC.

There are many counts of this clonotype. In DNA, the CDR3 is TGTGCCACCAGCAGAGTTCAGGGGCACGGAAACACCATATATTTT. It translates to CATSRVQGHGNTIYF. The chain has TRBV15 and TRBJ1-3; D is perhaps TRBD1 (6 bases). This CDR3 has 15 residues. V was pared by 1 base and J by 4 bases, with 11 bases between. CDR1 LNHNV and CDR2 YYDKDF come from the germline V gene (reference sequence).

This clonotype has ten or more counts. The chain recombines TRBV9 with TRBJ2-7; 7 positions agree with TRBD2. The CDR3 is 13 amino acids. The ends lost 0 bases at V and 5 bases at J; junction bases unmatched: 2. Germline loops: CDR1 SGDLS, CDR2 YYNGEE. The CDR3 bases are TGTGCCAGCAGCGTAGTGGGAGGGAACGAGCAGTACTTC. This translates into CASSVVGGNEQYF.

At least ten counts were recorded for this clonotype. The CDR3 coding sequence is TGCGCCAGCAGCCCCAACCCGACAGGAAACACCGGGGAGCTGTTTTTT. Amino acids: CASSPNPTGNTGELFF. The J gene is TRBJ2-2, the V gene TRBV4-3; possible D gene TRBD1, 6 bases. CDR3 length: 16 residues. V gave up 4 bases and J gave up 2 bases, with 14 bases separating them. Germline CDR1 is LGHNA and CDR2 is YSLEER.

This clonotype was detected a few times. This rearrangement joins TRBV29-1 to TRBJ1-2; 10 nucleotides align to TRBD1. The germline CDR1 and CDR2 sequences are SQVTM and ANQGSEA. V shed 7 bases and J 6 bases; nucleotides not matched to a gene: 8. The CDR3 is 13 residues long. CDR3 protein: CSGTPGQGNGYTF. In DNA form, the CDR3 reads TGCAGCGGAACACCGGGACAGGGGAATGGCTACACCTTC.

This clonotype was seen many times. The chain uses TRBV7-6 and TRBJ1-1; D remains ambiguous. Trimming shortened V by 2 bases and J by 1 base, and 5 bases separated the two germline ends. The CDR3 contains 13 residues. CDR1 and CDR2 from the germline V gene are SGHVS and FNYEAQ. The CDR3 sequence is CASSLYPNTEAFF. The CDR3 DNA follows: TGTGCCAGCAGCTTATACCCGAACACTGAAGCTTTCTTT.

This clonotype was seen many times. The V gene is TRBV7-2, the J gene TRBJ2-5; 10 bases align to TRBD2. CDR1 and CDR2 from the germline V gene are SGHTA and FQGNSA. The V segment lost 1 base and the J segment 10 bases; nucleotides outside the gene matches: 3. The CDR3 has 13 residues. DNA for the CDR3: TGTGCCAGCAGCTTAGACCTAGCGGGAGACCAGTACTTC. Its protein product is CASSLDLAGDQYF.

There are many counts of this clonotype. The CDR3 loop is CASSLNRAYEQYF. The CDR3 bases are TGTGCCAGCAGCTTGAACAGAGCCTACGAGCAGTACTTC. The chain couples TRBV5-6 to TRBJ2-7, with D uncertain. Germline V gene data show CDR1 as SGHDT and CDR2 as YYEEEE. The germline V and J ends were trimmed by 1 base and 2 bases, with 7 bases remaining between them. This CDR3 has 13 amino acids.

This clonotype was counted many times. J is TRBJ2-1 and V is TRBV5-1, with TRBD2 identical over 11 bases. The junction had 5 bases not matched to a gene; V was cut back by 4 bases and J by 5 bases. The V gene's germline CDR1 is SGHRS and CDR2 YFSETQ. The CDR3 totals 15 residues. The CDR3 sequence: CASSLGLAEDNEQFF. The CDR3 nucleotides read TGCGCCAGCAGCCTGGGACTAGCGGAGGACAATGAGCAGTTCTTC.

At least ten counts were recorded for this clonotype. V is TRBV7-6 and J is TRBJ2-2; TRBD2 might be the D (6 bases). V was trimmed by 5 bases and J by 4 bases, leaving 26 bases between them. The CDR3 sequence is 19 residues long. Per germline, CDR1 SGHVS and CDR2 FNYEAQ. DNA for the CDR3: TGTGCCAGCAGCGCCCTTGTGGCGGGAAGGTTACGAGGCACCGGGGAGCTGTTTTTT. As protein: CASSALVAGRLRGTGELFF.

The chain is built from TRBV12-3 or TRBV12-4 and TRBJ2-2; a weak D match, TRBD2 (6 bases). The CDR3 has 14 amino acids. Trimming stripped 7 bases from V and 5 bases from J, with 14 bases between. The CDR3 region has the DNA TGTGCCAGCACCCAAGCGGGTTATACCGGGGAGCTGTTTTTT. Amino acid sequence: CASTQAGYTGELFF.

This clonotype has a count of ten or more. Germline is not matched at one junction end, which may reflect a read error. The chain has TRBV7-3 and TRBJ2-2, with D hard to call. This CDR3 comprises 16 residues. Germline-derived CDR1 and CDR2 are SGHTA and FQGTGA. CDR3 region: CASSLRFGVGAGELFF. Here the CDR3 DNA reads TGTGCCAGCAGTTTAAGATTTGGGGTCGGTGCCGGGGAGCTGTTTTTT. The full variable domain, in which reference TRBV7-3 and TRBJ2-2 provide the parts outside the CDR3, is GAGVSQTPSNKVTEKGKYVELRCDPISGHTALYWYRQSLGQGPEFLIYFQGTGAADDSGLPNDRFFAVRPEGSVSTLKIQRTERGDSAVYLCASSLRFGVGAGELFFGEGSRLTVL.

This clonotype has a count of ten or more. The J gene is TRBJ2-1, the V gene TRBV20-1, with 10 bases identical to TRBD2. The CDR3 is made up of 14 amino acids. V lost 5 bases, J lost 3 bases, and 4 bases stayed unmatched. In germline, CDR1 is DFQATT, CDR2 SNEGSKA (reference sequence). The CDR3 is CSALGLAVYNEQFF. Here the CDR3 DNA reads TGCAGTGCTCTCGGACTAGCGGTCTACAATGAGCAGTTCTTC.

This clonotype has a count of ten or more. The gene calls are TRBV7-2 and TRBJ2-4, with no clear D. V dropped 5 bases and J dropped 0 bases, with 8 bases sitting between them. Germline V gives CDR1 SGHTA, CDR2 FQGNSA. This CDR3 contains 14 residues. In nucleotides, the CDR3 is TGTGCCAGCAGCGATAGGTTAGCCAAAAACATTCAGTACTTC. Protein sequence: CASSDRLAKNIQYF.